The 26 T cell receptor beta chains below all came from one sample that was sequenced in a study of blood T cell repertoires in COVID-19. Sequencing used immunoSEQ multiplex PCR; TCRdb keeps in-frame clones, though not all of them. Among about 150,000 clones listed, roughly nine tenths were seen once. The sequenced material came from peripheral blood. These TCRs come from a man in his late teens or twenties with COVID-19, enrolled during active disease.

The chain joins TRBV15 to TRBJ2-7; D is unresolved. Germline V CDR1 and CDR2: LNHNV, YYDKDF (reference sequence). Trimming cost V 4 bases and J 6 bases, with 10 bases left between them. CDR3 length equals 12 residues. CDR3 nucleotide sequence: TGTGCCACCAGCAAGCTAGGTTTCGAGCAGTACTTC. It codes for CATSKLGFEQYF.

The rearrangement joins TRBV9 to TRBJ1-6; TRBD1 aligns across 8 bases. J lost 5 bases, V lost 4 bases, and 5 bases had no gene match. Germline lookup yields CDR1 SGDLS and CDR2 YYNGEE. The CDR3 is 15 amino acids. This chain's CDR3 is CASSFGQGNNSPLHF. The CDR3 region has the DNA TGTGCCAGCAGCTTCGGACAGGGAAATAATTCACCCCTCCACTTT.

The gene calls are TRBV28 and TRBJ1-2; a weak D match, TRBD1 (6 bases). The V gene lost 5 bases and the J gene lost 3 bases, with 10 bases spanning the gap. The CDR3 contains 13 residues. Germline CDR1 is MDHEN and CDR2 is SYDVKM. CDR3 in DNA: TGTGCCAGCAGTCGAGGGGGAGACTATGGCTACACCTTC. It translates to CASSRGGDYGYTF.

The J gene is TRBJ1-1, the V gene TRBV4-1; D unresolved. CDR1 and CDR2 (germline): MGHRA, YSYEKL. There are 14 residues in the CDR3. V lost 0 bases and J 0 bases, leaving 5 bases between the germline ends. In DNA, the CDR3 is TGCGCCAGCAGCCAAGACGGTATGAACACTGAAGCTTTCTTT. As protein: CASSQDGMNTEAFF.

The chain links TRBV27 to TRBJ2-3; tentatively, D is TRBD1 (6 bases). CDR1 is MNHEY, CDR2 SMNVEV, per germline (reference sequence). CDR3 length: 16 residues. V was pared by 6 bases and J by 0 bases, with 16 bases between. CDR3 coding DNA: TGTGCCAGCAGCCAGACAGGCTCCACTAGCACAGATACGCAGTATTTT. Its translation is CASSQTGSTSTDTQYF.

V and J are TRBV7-2 and TRBJ2-7; perhaps TRBD2 as D (7 bases). Germline-derived CDR1 and CDR2 are SGHTA and FQGNSA. The CDR3 length is 15 residues. The ends were cut back, 3 bases at V and 4 bases at J, with 16 bases in the middle. CDR3 in amino acids: CASSLNVGGRYEQYF. For the CDR3, the DNA is TGTGCCAGCAGCTTGAATGTGGGGGGGCGGTACGAGCAGTACTTC. Based on the CDR3 plus reference TRBV7-2 and TRBJ2-7, the full variable domain is GAGVSQSPSNKVTEKGKDVELRCDPISGHTALYWYRQSLGQGLEFLIYFQGNSAPDKSGLPSDRFSAERTGGSVSTLTIQRTQQEDSAVYLCASSLNVGGRYEQYFGPGTRLTVT.

V is TRBV28 and J is TRBJ1-2; D might be TRBD1 (5 bases). This CDR3 contains 14 residues. Trimming removed 3 bases at V and 4 bases at J, with 12 bases between. CDR1 MDHEN and CDR2 SYDVKM come from the germline V gene. The CDR3 coding sequence is TGTGCCAGCAGTTTGGGTACCCAGGGCTATGGCTACACCTTC. Its translation is CASSLGTQGYGYTF.

J is TRBJ2-1 and V is TRBV19, with D possibly TRBD2 on 5 matching bases. This CDR3 region has 15 residues. CDR1 and CDR2 (germline): LNHDA, SQIVND (reference sequence). The ends were cut back, 1 base at V and 6 bases at J, with 13 bases in the middle. The CDR3 DNA follows: TGTGCCAGTAGTATAGTAAGTAGCGCAAGCAATGAGCAGTTCTTC. The encoded protein is CASSIVSSASNEQFF. Full variable domain (missing parts from reference TRBV19 and TRBJ2-1): DGGITQSPKYLFRKEGQNVTLSCEQNLNHDAMYWYRQDPGQGLRLIYYSQIVNDFQKGDIAEGYSVSREKKESFPLTVTSAQKNPTAFYLCASSIVSSASNEQFFGPGTRLTVL.

A remark on this clone: The same CDR3 is also encoded by other DNA sequences in this sample. The genes are TRBV9 and TRBJ2-2, with 7 bases identical to TRBD1. The CDR3 has 15 amino acids. V lost 0 bases, J lost 1 base, and 0 bases stayed unmatched. Germline values: CDR1 SGDLS, CDR2 YYNGEE. Here the CDR3 DNA reads TGTGCCAGCAGCGTAGGACAGGGGAACACCGGGGAGCTGTTTTTT. Translated: CASSVGQGNTGELFF.

This chain's CDR3 is CASSYDQFGKNTEAFF. The DNA of the CDR3 is TGTGCCAGCAGTTACGACCAATTCGGGAAGAACACTGAAGCTTTCTTT. The chain has TRBV6-2 or TRBV6-3 and TRBJ1-1; D gene unclear. Germline V lookup: CDR1 MNHEY, CDR2 SVGEGT. Trimming removed 2 bases from V and 1 base from J, with 14 bases in between. The CDR3 covers 16 residues.

The V call is TRBV10-3, the J call TRBJ2-7; 9 bases match TRBD1. Trimming removed 7 bases from V and 3 bases from J; junction bases left unmatched: 10. Germline CDR1 ENHRY, CDR2 SYGVKD. The CDR3 is 15 amino acids. Written as DNA, the CDR3 is TGTGCCATCATAGGTGGGGGGACAGGGAGCTACGAGCAGTACTTC. Its translation: CAIIGGGTGSYEQYF.

The chain uses TRBV4-3 and TRBJ2-1; D not resolved. V lost 4 bases to trimming and J lost 2 bases, with 21 bases between them. The germline CDR1 and CDR2 sequences are LGHNA and YSLEER. The CDR3 runs to 18 residues. CDR3 loop: CASSLRLNTNYPYNEQFF. The DNA of the CDR3 is TGCGCCAGCAGCCTCCGATTGAATACGAACTACCCCTACAATGAGCAGTTCTTC.

This clone has a single count. The chain links TRBV3-1 (or the pseudogene TRBV3-2) to TRBJ1-5; 12 bases match TRBD1. This CDR3 spans 18 amino acids. V gave up 4 bases and J gave up 0 bases; unmatched junction bases: 7. Germline V CDR1 and CDR2: LGHDT, YNNKEL (reference sequence). CDR3 sequence (DNA): TGTGCCAGCAGCCCCCGGGACAGGGGGCTGTATAGCAATCAGCCCCAGCATTTT. The encoded protein is CASSPRDRGLYSNQPQHF.

The chain employs TRBV4-2 and TRBJ2-7; D possibly corresponds to TRBD2 (7 bases). The germline V gene has CDR1 LGHNA and CDR2 YNFKEQ. The length of the CDR3 is 15 residues. V lost 2 bases and J 2 bases, leaving 13 bases between the germline ends. CDR3 sequence reads: CASSQYRGAAYEQYF. The CDR3 nucleotides read TGTGCCAGCAGCCAATACCGGGGGGCAGCCTACGAGCAGTACTTC.

This rearrangement joins TRBV7-6 to TRBJ2-2; 9 positions match TRBD2. The CDR3 contains 16 residues. The V gene end was trimmed by 4 bases and the J gene end by 7 bases; junction bases not matched to a gene: 10. CDR1 and CDR2 (germline): SGHVS, FNYEAQ. This CDR3 reads CASSYTSGTSSGELFF. The CDR3 DNA reads TGTGCCAGCAGCTACACCTCCGGGACTAGCAGCGGGGAGCTGTTTTTT. The variable domain in full, completed from reference TRBV7-6 and TRBJ2-2, reads GAGVSQSPRYKVTKRGQDVALRCDPISGHVSLYWYRQALGQGPEFLTYFNYEAQQDKSGLPNDRFSAERPEGSISTLTIQRTEQRDSAMYRCASSYTSGTSSGELFFGEGSRLTVL.

This chain links TRBV6-1 with TRBJ2-5; 10 bases are a match to TRBD1. This CDR3 has 15 residues. The V gene end was trimmed by 3 bases and the J gene end by 1 base; junction bases not matched to a gene: 2. CDR1 MNHNS and CDR2 SASEGT come from the germline V gene. This CDR3 reads CASSETGGIQETQYF. The CDR3 nucleotides read TGTGCCAGCAGTGAGACAGGGGGCATCCAAGAGACCCAGTACTTC.

On this clone: Its ends do not fully match the called genes, so a read error is possible. The chain joins TRBV7-7 to TRBJ2-2; 9 bases agree with TRBD1. This CDR3 region has 16 residues. The germline gives CDR1 SSHAT, CDR2 FNYEAQ (reference sequence). This CDR3 reads CASSPSRDRVNGELFF. CDR3 DNA: TGTGCTAGCAGCCCGTCCCGGGACAGGGTAAACGGGGAGCTGTTTTTT.

V and J are TRBV28 and TRBJ2-7, with D perhaps TRBD2 (7 bases). This CDR3 contains 13 residues. Germline V lookup: CDR1 MDHEN, CDR2 SYDVKM. V was trimmed by 6 bases and J by 2 bases, leaving 11 bases between them. CDR3 residues: CASRGGAAYEQYF. DNA for the CDR3: TGTGCCAGCAGGGGGGGGGCGGCCTACGAGCAGTACTTC.

This clone appeared once. The CDR3 loop is CASSIGQAPSYEQYF. In nucleotides, the CDR3 is TGTGCCAGCAGTATCGGACAGGCCCCCTCCTACGAGCAGTACTTC. V and J are TRBV27 and TRBJ2-7, with 7 bases fitting TRBD1. Germline V gene data show CDR1 as MNHEY and CDR2 as SMNVEV (reference sequence). The CDR3 is made up of 15 amino acids. The V gene end was trimmed by 5 bases and the J gene end by 0 bases; junction bases not matched to a gene: 7.

The J gene is TRBJ2-1, the V gene TRBV15; 8 bases are shared with TRBD2. Looked up from germline, CDR1 is LNHNV and CDR2 is YYDKDF (reference sequence). The CDR3 length is 14 residues. Trimming took 3 bases from V and 9 from J; bases not matched to a gene: 7. The CDR3 region has the DNA TGTGCCACCAGCAGCAAATTTGCGGGAGGTGAGCAGTTCTTC. Its translation is CATSSKFAGGEQFF.

This clone has just one count. V usage is TRBV5-1 and J usage is TRBJ2-3; 9 bases map to TRBD2. CDR3 length equals 13 residues. With 4 bases clipped from V and 8 bases from J, the junction kept 5 bases outside the gene matches. The V gene's germline CDR1 is SGHRS and CDR2 YFSETQ. The CDR3 nucleotides read TGCGCCAGCAGCGGCGGGACTAGCAGTACGCAGTATTTT. It specifies CASSGGTSSTQYF.

This chain links TRBV14 with TRBJ2-1; 9 bases agree with TRBD1. This CDR3 is 17 amino acids long. CDR1 is SGHDN, CDR2 FVKESK, per germline. V shed 3 bases, J shed 0 bases, and the junction held 6 bases outside the gene matches. The chain's CDR3 is CASSQGYRGLSYNEQFF. The CDR3 coding sequence is TGTGCCAGCAGCCAGGGTTACAGGGGGCTCTCCTACAATGAGCAGTTCTTC.

CDR3 loop: CASRTTSGSSGELFF. The CDR3 coding sequence is TGTGCCAGCAGGACTACTAGCGGGAGCTCCGGGGAGCTGTTTTTT. The V and J genes are TRBV11-2 and TRBJ2-2; 11 bases agree with TRBD2. Germline values: CDR1 SGHAT, CDR2 FQNNGV. After removal of 6 bases from V and 6 bases from J, the junction contained 6 bases not matched to a gene. The CDR3 length is 15 residues. Supplemented by reference TRBV11-2 and TRBJ2-2, the full variable domain reads EAGVAQSPRYKIIEKRQSVAFWCNPISGHATLYWYQQILGQGPKLLIQFQNNGVVDDSQLPKDRFSAERLKGVDSTLKIQPAKLEDSAVYLCASRTTSGSSGELFFGEGSRLTVL.

The V and J genes are TRBV27 and TRBJ2-5, with D possibly TRBD1 on 5 matching bases. The CDR3 consists of 14 residues. The germline V gene encodes CDR1 MNHEY and CDR2 SMNVEV (reference sequence). V lost 3 bases to trimming and J lost 4 bases, with 12 bases between them. CDR3 DNA sequence: TGTGCCAGCAGTTTGTGGCAGGGCGGAGAGACCCAGTACTTC. Translated: CASSLWQGGETQYF.

V gene TRBV28 combines with J gene TRBJ2-3; a weak D match, TRBD2 (6 bases). The CDR3 consists of 17 residues. V was pared by 4 bases and J by 2 bases, with 19 bases between. Germline assignment: CDR1 MDHEN and CDR2 SYDVKM. In DNA form, the CDR3 reads TGTGCCAGCAGTTCCTCACTAGCTCGGGGCCTCACAGATACGCAGTATTTT. This codes for CASSSSLARGLTDTQYF.

This clone was seen just once. This chain joins TRBV5-6 and TRBJ2-1; D might be TRBD1 (6 bases). V was trimmed by 4 bases and J by 6 bases, leaving 23 bases between them. CDR1 and CDR2 (germline): SGHDT, YYEEEE. The CDR3 runs 17 residues. CDR3 in DNA: TGTGCCAGCAGCATACATAACAGGGCGTTAGTTTCCAATGAGCAGTTCTTC. Translating it yields CASSIHNRALVSNEQFF.